The 32 T cell receptor beta chains given below trace back to one sample, sequenced in a study of blood T cell repertoires in COVID-19 (TCRdb year 2020). Receptors were amplified or captured by the immunoSEQ multiplex PCR assay. TCRdb limited this immuneACCESS table to in-frame rearrangements with V and J called. A share of clones is missing; checked studies link under half to unresolved V genes, and the rest is unexplained. The table for this sample lists 150,000 to 180,000 clones; 65% to 90% of them were counted only once. The ten largest clones capture 12% of the sample. The specimen was peripheral blood. The receptor source for this set is an older woman with COVID-19, enrolled during active disease.

This chain connects TRBV5-5 to TRBJ1-2, with no clear D. V gave up 6 bases and J gave up 4 bases, with 19 bases separating them. Germline CDR1 reads SGHKS; CDR2 reads YYEKEE (reference sequence). The CDR3 extends over 15 amino acids. CDR3 bases: TGTGCCAGCACCTCAGCGGCCAGCCTAAGCTATGGCTACACCTTC. Residues: CASTSAASLSYGYTF.

The chain employs TRBV6-5 and TRBJ2-3; D possibly corresponds to TRBD2 (5 bases). Per germline, CDR1 MNHEY and CDR2 SVGAGI. There are 13 residues in the CDR3. V was clipped by 6 bases and J by 4 bases, with 11 bases between them. CDR3 sequence: CASSLGLSDTQYF. CDR3 nucleotides: TGTGCCAGCAGCCTTGGACTCTCAGATACGCAGTATTTT.

Comment on this clone: The junction departs from germline at one end; a sequencing error may be responsible. This chain joins TRBV5-6 and TRBJ1-1; TRBD1 matches at 10 bases. The V gene's germline CDR1 is SGHDT and CDR2 YYEEEE. CDR3 length equals 11 residues. The CDR3 reads CASSGGQGSLF. In DNA form, the CDR3 reads TGTGCCAGCAGCGGGGGACAGGGGAGCCTCTTT.

The chain carries TRBV12-5 and TRBJ2-1; tentatively, D is TRBD1 (5 bases). Germline V gives CDR1 LGHNT, CDR2 FRNRAP. V was shortened by 3 bases and J by 3 bases, with 18 bases between the two germline ends. The CDR3 is 17 amino acids. The CDR3 reads CASGFANPDTNYNEQFF. The CDR3 nucleotides read TGTGCTAGTGGTTTCGCTAACCCGGACACTAACTACAATGAGCAGTTCTTC.

This clone was observed once. The rearrangement uses TRBV4-1 and TRBJ1-1; the D is unclear. Trimming cost V 0 bases and J 1 base, with 9 bases left between them. Germline CDR1 and CDR2: MGHRA and YSYEKL. The CDR3 is 15 residues long. This chain's CDR3 is CASSQDLGANTEAFF. Here the CDR3 DNA reads TGCGCCAGCAGCCAAGATCTGGGAGCGAACACTGAAGCTTTCTTT.

The gene calls are TRBV19 and TRBJ2-3, with 10 bases that match TRBD2. The V gene's germline CDR1 is LNHDA and CDR2 SQIVND (reference sequence). CDR3 length equals 18 residues. The junction had 14 bases not matched to a gene; V was cut back by 5 bases and J by 3 bases. The CDR3: CASSLLAGGVGGTDTQYF. In nucleotides, the CDR3 is TGTGCCAGTAGTCTTTTAGCGGGAGGAGTGGGTGGTACAGATACGCAGTATTTT.

CDR3 protein: CASSLAGWTGELFF. The CDR3 nucleotides read TGTGCCAGCAGCTTGGCAGGGTGGACCGGGGAGCTGTTTTTT. The V call is TRBV5-5, the J call TRBJ2-2; a weak D match, TRBD1 (5 bases). V lost 0 bases, J lost 5 bases, and 8 bases lay in between. The germline V gene has CDR1 SGHKS and CDR2 YYEKEE (reference sequence). The CDR3 totals 14 residues.

The rearrangement links TRBV2 to TRBJ1-2; TRBD1 agrees at 9 bases. After removal of 6 bases from V and 5 bases from J, the junction contained 7 bases not matched to a gene. The germline gives CDR1 SNHLY, CDR2 FYNNEI. This CDR3 has 14 amino acids. DNA for the CDR3: TGTGCCAGCAGCGCCGGGACAGGGAGGTATGGCTACACCTTC. Amino acid sequence: CASSAGTGRYGYTF. Full variable domain (outside the CDR3, taken from reference TRBV2 and TRBJ1-2): EPEVTQTPSHQVTQMGQEVILRCVPISNHLYFYWYRQILGQKVEFLVSFYNNEISEKSEIFDDQFSVERPDGSNFTLKIRSTKLEDSAMYFCASSAGTGRYGYTFGSGTRLTVV.

This chain joins TRBV4-2 and TRBJ2-5; TRBD2 agrees at 13 bases. CDR1 LGHNA and CDR2 YNFKEQ come from the germline V gene. The CDR3 covers 18 residues. Trimming removed 0 bases from V and 2 bases from J; junction bases left unmatched: 6. The CDR3 DNA reads TGTGCCAGCAGCCAAGACCACGGACTAGCGGGGGCACAAGAGACCCAGTACTTC. It translates to CASSQDHGLAGAQETQYF.

Concerning this clone: Other DNA sequences from this sample encode an identical CDR3 as well. The gene calls are TRBV19 and TRBJ1-5; no reliable D call. V lost 1 base to trimming and J lost 1 base, with 5 bases between them. The CDR3 consists of 14 residues. The germline V gene encodes CDR1 LNHDA and CDR2 SQIVND (reference sequence). The CDR3 region has the DNA TGTGCCAGTAGTATAGCGGGGAGCAATCAGCCCCAGCATTTT. Protein product: CASSIAGSNQPQHF.

The chain combines TRBV7-8 with TRBJ1-6; no definite D call. CDR3 size: 15 residues. CDR1 is SGHVS and CDR2 is FQNEAQ in the germline V gene. The ends were cut back, 5 bases at V and 10 bases at J, with 18 bases in the middle. The CDR3 region has the DNA TGTGCCAGCAGCCCAAGGGAGGGTGGTGTGTCACCCCTCCACTTT. Translating gives CASSPREGGVSPLHF.

The chain recombines TRBV24-1 with TRBJ1-5, with 7 bases lining up with TRBD1. Germline lookup yields CDR1 KGHDR and CDR2 SFDVKD. V lost 5 bases, J lost 7 bases, and 7 bases stayed unmatched. The CDR3 has 14 residues. CDR3 nucleotides: TGTGCCACCAGTGGGAGGGGGCAAGGACAGCCCCAGCATTTT. Its protein product is CATSGRGQGQPQHF.

This clone was recorded a few times. The V gene is TRBV3-1 (or the pseudogene TRBV3-2), the J gene TRBJ2-7; 9 positions agree with TRBD1. Trimming took 10 bases from V and 9 from J; bases not matched to a gene: 16. Germline loops: CDR1 LGHDT, CDR2 YNNKEL (reference sequence). The CDR3 has 14 residues. Here the CDR3 DNA reads TGTGCCACAACCGGGACAGGGTCTTTATCGCGGCAGTACGTC. It translates to CATTGTGSLSRQYV.

This clone has a handful of counts. The gene calls are TRBV7-9 and TRBJ2-1; 10 bases map to TRBD2. CDR3 length: 16 amino acids. CDR1 SEHNR and CDR2 FQNEAQ come from the germline V gene (reference sequence). After removal of 2 bases from V and 4 bases from J, the junction contained 5 bases not matched to a gene. The CDR3 reads CASSLQAGGGYNEQFF. The CDR3 nucleotides are TGTGCCAGCAGCTTACAAGCGGGAGGGGGATACAATGAGCAGTTCTTC.

The rearrangement links TRBV9 to TRBJ2-2; 8 nucleotides agree with TRBD1. Germline V gives CDR1 SGDLS, CDR2 YYNGEE. The junction had 4 bases not matched to a gene; V was cut back by 3 bases and J by 3 bases. The CDR3 contains 15 residues. This chain's CDR3 is CASSARDRHTGELFF. DNA of the CDR3: TGTGCCAGCAGCGCGCGGGACAGGCACACCGGGGAGCTGTTTTTT.

The CDR3 loop is CASSPDRANQPQHF. The DNA for the CDR3 is TGTGCCAGCAGCCCGGACAGGGCCAATCAGCCCCAGCATTTT. This chain joins TRBV14 and TRBJ1-5; 8 bases align to TRBD1. The CDR3 has 14 amino acids. Trimming at V came to 4 bases and at J to 3 bases, leaving 2 bases not matched to a gene. Germline lookup yields CDR1 SGHDN and CDR2 FVKESK.

The rearrangement links TRBV5-1 to TRBJ1-1; TRBD1 matches at 7 bases. Losses at the gene ends were 0 bases for V and 5 bases for J; bases not matched to a gene: 7. In germline, CDR1 is SGHRS, CDR2 YFSETQ. The CDR3 sequence is 15 residues long. This CDR3 reads CASSLATQGTTEAFF. The CDR3 DNA follows: TGCGCCAGCAGCTTGGCGACACAGGGGACAACTGAAGCTTTCTTT.

The chain combines TRBV14 with TRBJ2-5; D possibly corresponds to TRBD2 (6 bases). Germline lookup yields CDR1 SGHDN and CDR2 FVKESK. V was cut by 4 bases and J by 5 bases, with 20 bases left in between. This CDR3 has 16 residues. The CDR3 DNA reads TGTGCCAGCAGCCTCCTACTAGGAGGCCGGGGGGAGACCCAGTACTTC. It specifies CASSLLLGGRGETQYF.

CDR3 protein: CASSSPVGLSYGYTF. CDR3 bases: TGTGCCAGCAGTTCCCCCGTGGGGCTTAGCTATGGCTACACCTTC. This chain joins TRBV6-5 and TRBJ1-2, with D possibly matching TRBD1 (5 bases). CDR3 size: 15 residues. Germline CDR1 is MNHEY and CDR2 is SVGAGI. Trimming removed 4 bases from V and 4 bases from J, with 16 bases in between.

The CDR3, as DNA: TGTGCCAGCAGCGTAGGGGCAGGGAACACTGAAGCTTTCTTT. Its translation is CASSVGAGNTEAFF. J is TRBJ1-1 and V is TRBV9; no reliable D call. There are 14 residues in the CDR3. V shed 0 bases and J shed 1 base, with 7 bases lying between them. Germline V CDR1 and CDR2: SGDLS, YYNGEE.

The chain is built from TRBV5-8 and TRBJ1-3, with 10 bases matching TRBD1. Germline V lookup: CDR1 SGHTS, CDR2 YDEGEE. The J segment lost 8 bases and the V segment lost 4 bases, leaving 6 bases of the junction unmatched. CDR3 size: 14 residues. The CDR3 sequence is CASSLRTGGDTIYF. DNA for the CDR3: TGTGCCAGCAGCCTTAGGACAGGGGGTGACACCATATATTTT.

V is TRBV4-2 and J is TRBJ2-3, with 7 bases matching TRBD2. Unmatched junction bases numbered 5, after V lost 9 bases and J lost 2 bases. This CDR3 is 13 amino acids long. The germline CDR1 and CDR2 sequences are LGHNA and YNFKEQ. CDR3: CASMAGDTDTQYF. DNA of the CDR3: TGTGCCAGTATGGCGGGGGACACAGATACGCAGTATTTT.

The chain links TRBV19 to TRBJ2-1; D is possibly TRBD2 (5 bases). This CDR3 has 16 amino acids. The germline V gene encodes CDR1 LNHDA and CDR2 SQIVND (reference sequence). V lost 4 bases and J lost 0, with 13 bases in between. CDR3: CASSTRTLSSYNEQFF. The DNA for the CDR3 is TGTGCCAGTAGTACCCGGACTCTGAGCTCCTACAATGAGCAGTTCTTC.

V and J are TRBV7-9 and TRBJ1-6; TRBD1 matches 8 bases. The germline V gene encodes CDR1 SEHNR and CDR2 FQNEAQ (reference sequence). V shed 6 bases, J shed 5 bases, and the junction held 3 bases outside the gene matches. This CDR3 region has 14 residues. The CDR3 coding sequence is TGTGCCAGCAGGACGACAGGGGATAATTCACCCCTCCACTTT. Encoded protein: CASRTTGDNSPLHF.

In this sample, this clone turned up a few times. This chain joins TRBV5-8 and TRBJ2-1; 11 bases fit TRBD2. The trim removed 5 bases at V and 0 bases at J, leaving 16 bases unmatched. This CDR3 region has 20 residues. The V gene's germline CDR1 is SGHTS and CDR2 YDEGEE. The CDR3 is CASSRGMLAGGYDSYNEQFF. The CDR3, as DNA: TGTGCCAGCAGTCGAGGTATGCTAGCGGGGGGATATGACTCCTACAATGAGCAGTTCTTC.

V gene TRBV11-2 combines with J gene TRBJ2-3; 10 bases map to TRBD2. The CDR3 contains 17 residues. The trim removed 1 base at V and 4 bases at J, leaving 8 bases unmatched. CDR1 is SGHAT, CDR2 FQNNGV, per germline. The CDR3 reads CASSLGASGSSPDTQYF. In DNA, the CDR3 is TGTGCCAGCAGCTTAGGGGCTAGCGGGAGTTCCCCAGATACGCAGTATTTT. Supplemented by reference TRBV11-2 and TRBJ2-3, the full variable domain reads EAGVAQSPRYKIIEKRQSVAFWCNPISGHATLYWYQQILGQGPKLLIQFQNNGVVDDSQLPKDRFSAERLKGVDSTLKIQPAKLEDSAVYLCASSLGASGSSPDTQYFGPGTRLTVL.

The chain carries TRBV21-1 and TRBJ1-5; the D call in the table, TRBD1, was not verified against the DNA. TRBV21-1 is a pseudogene segment. This CDR3 spans 19 amino acids. This chain's CDR3 is CASSKVGQGLRYSNQPQHF. DNA for the CDR3: TGTGCCAGCAGCAAAGTTGGACAGGGCCTTAGATATAGCAATCAGCCCCAGCATTTT.

V is TRBV6-5 and J is TRBJ2-1; maybe TRBD1 (6 bases). CDR1 and CDR2 (germline): MNHEY, SVGAGI. This CDR3 comprises 13 residues. V lost 6 bases to trimming and J lost 4 bases, with 10 bases between them. The CDR3 here is CASSRTVYNEQFF. CDR3 sequence (DNA): TGTGCCAGCAGCCGGACAGTATACAATGAGCAGTTCTTC.

The chain is built from TRBV11-2 and TRBJ1-5, with a possible D match to TRBD1 (6 bases). Trimming stripped 4 bases from V and 3 bases from J, with 16 bases between. Per the germline V gene, CDR1 is SGHAT and CDR2 is FQNNGV. This CDR3 is built from 16 residues. Written as DNA, the CDR3 is TGTGCCAGCAGCTCCGGCCCGACAGGTTTCAATCAGCCCCAGCATTTT. Protein product: CASSSGPTGFNQPQHF.

V usage is TRBV5-4 and J usage is TRBJ2-3, with TRBD2 identical over 8 bases. The CDR3 has 15 amino acids. V lost 10 bases and J lost 0; bases outside the gene matches: 10. Germline CDR1 SGHNT, CDR2 YYREEE (reference sequence). This CDR3 is CAAAPRGGSTDTQYF. CDR3 DNA sequence: TGTGCCGCCGCCCCTCGGGGGGGAAGCACAGATACGCAGTATTTT.

The chain links TRBV27 to TRBJ2-7, with D maybe TRBD2 (8 bases). Germline CDR1 is MNHEY and CDR2 is SMNVEV (reference sequence). The CDR3 extends over 17 amino acids. V lost 0 bases, J lost 3 bases, and 18 bases lay in between. The CDR3 sequence is CASSLSQSGGGLYEQYF. CDR3 nucleotides: TGTGCCAGCAGTTTATCCCAATCGGGAGGGGGCCTCTACGAGCAGTACTTC.

This clone came up once. This chain connects TRBV19 to TRBJ1-4; D might be TRBD1 (6 bases). The V gene lost 5 bases and the J gene lost 4 bases, with 17 bases spanning the gap. Per the germline V gene, CDR1 is LNHDA and CDR2 is SQIVND (reference sequence). The CDR3 loop spans 16 amino acids. The DNA for the CDR3 is TGTGCCAGTAGTGGGCCCAGGGGACACCTTAATGAAAAACTGTTTTTT. Translating it yields CASSGPRGHLNEKLFF.